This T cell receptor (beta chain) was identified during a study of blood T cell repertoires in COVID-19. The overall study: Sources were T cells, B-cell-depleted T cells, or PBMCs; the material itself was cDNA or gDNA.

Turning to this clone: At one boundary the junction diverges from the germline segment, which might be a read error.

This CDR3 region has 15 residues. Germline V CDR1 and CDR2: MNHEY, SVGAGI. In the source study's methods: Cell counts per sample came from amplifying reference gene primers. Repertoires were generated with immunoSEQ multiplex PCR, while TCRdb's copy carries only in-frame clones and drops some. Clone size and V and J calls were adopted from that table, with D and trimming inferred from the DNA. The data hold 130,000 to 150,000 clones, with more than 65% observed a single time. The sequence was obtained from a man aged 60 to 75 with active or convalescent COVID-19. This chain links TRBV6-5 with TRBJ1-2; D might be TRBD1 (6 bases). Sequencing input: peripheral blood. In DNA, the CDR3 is TGTGCCAGCAGTTCTCAGGGGAGACAGCGAGAAGGGGAGTCCTTC. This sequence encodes CASSSQGRQREGESF.